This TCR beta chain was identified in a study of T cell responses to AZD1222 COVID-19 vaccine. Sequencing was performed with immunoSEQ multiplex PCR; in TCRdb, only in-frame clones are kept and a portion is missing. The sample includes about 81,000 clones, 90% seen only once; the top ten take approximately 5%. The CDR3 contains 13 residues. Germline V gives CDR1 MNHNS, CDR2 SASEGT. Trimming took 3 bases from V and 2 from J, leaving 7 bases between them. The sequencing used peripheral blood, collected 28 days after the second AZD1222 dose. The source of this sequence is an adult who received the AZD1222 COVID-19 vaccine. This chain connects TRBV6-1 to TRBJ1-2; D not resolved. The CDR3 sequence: CASSDGKNYGYTF. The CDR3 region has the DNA TGTGCCAGCAGTGATGGAAAAAACTATGGCTACACCTTC.